This T cell receptor beta chain was recorded in a study of blood T cell repertoires in COVID-19. As for the study in general: Acute and convalescent COVID-19 specimens originated in the United States, Italy and Spain.

From germline, CDR1 is LGHDT and CDR2 YNNKEL (reference sequence). Trimming at V came to 3 bases and at J to 3 bases, leaving 6 bases not matched to a gene. The CDR3 loop spans 16 amino acids. Authors' methods: Estimation of nucleated cell counts was performed using reference gene primer amplification. This table comes from immunoSEQ multiplex PCR, and its TCRdb copy is limited to in-frame clones, with some not included. D and trimming come from the DNA, and the V and J calls and clone size come from that table. The table records 160,000 or so clones, 84% of them present only once. This clonotype was sampled from a woman in her 50s with acute or convalescent COVID-19. V and J are TRBV3-1 (or the pseudogene TRBV3-2) and TRBJ2-3; 10 bases align to TRBD2. Sequencing input: peripheral blood. CDR3 DNA: TGTGCCAGCAGCCAGGGACTAGCGAGGGGAACAGATACGCAGTATTTT. This translates into CASSQGLARGTDTQYF.